These 11 T cell receptor beta chains share one sample of origin, sequenced in a study of CD8+ T cells in alopecia areata. Once RNA had been extracted, it was reverse transcribed into cDNA to act as the sequencing template. Using immunoSEQ multiplex PCR, the repertoire was profiled, and TCRdb retains in-frame clones only, with some absent. The table has fewer than 150,000 clones, 30% to 40% seen once. The source material was CD4+ T cells sorted from blood. Receptors were obtained from a human donor with alopecia areata.

This clone was counted a few times. The chain joins TRBV5-1 to TRBJ2-1; 8 bases are shared with TRBD1. Germline V CDR1 and CDR2: SGHRS, YFSETQ. The ends lost 7 bases at V and 5 bases at J; junction bases unmatched: 11. The CDR3 contains 15 residues. The CDR3 here is CASLLGTGHDNEQFF. CDR3 sequence (DNA): TGCGCCAGCCTTCTCGGGACAGGACATGACAATGAGCAGTTCTTC.

The chain couples TRBV27 to TRBJ2-5; 12 positions agree with TRBD2. The J call may be faulty, since TRBJ2-7 better matches the DNA end. CDR3 length: 15 amino acids. Germline CDR1 reads MNHEY; CDR2 reads SMNVEV (reference sequence). DNA for the CDR3: TGTGCCAGCAGTTTCGGGACTAGCGGGCTGTACGAGCAGTACTTC. Protein product: CASSFGTSGLYEQYF.

This clone was detected only a few times. This chain links TRBV28 with TRBJ1-1, with TRBD1 identical over 9 bases. V was pared by 7 bases and J by 5 bases, with 5 bases of the junction left unmatched. Germline V lookup: CDR1 MDHEN, CDR2 SYDVKM. The CDR3 has 13 residues. CDR3 amino acids: CASKGQGRTEAFF. The CDR3 bases are TGTGCCAGCAAGGGACAGGGAAGAACTGAAGCTTTCTTT.

This chain joins TRBV29-1 and TRBJ2-5, with 10 bases lining up with TRBD1. The trim removed 3 bases at V and 5 bases at J, leaving 12 bases unmatched. Germline-derived CDR1 and CDR2 are SQVTM and ANQGSEA. The CDR3 is made up of 16 amino acids. The CDR3 reads CSVDWATGGLMETQYF. CDR3 DNA: TGCAGCGTTGATTGGGCGACAGGGGGCCTTATGGAGACCCAGTACTTC.

The chain uses TRBV29-1 and TRBJ2-3; 7 positions match TRBD2. The CDR3 has 16 amino acids. Germline CDR1 is SQVTM and CDR2 is ANQGSEA. Trimming at V came to 5 bases and at J to 2 bases, leaving 13 bases not matched to a gene. The CDR3 spells CSVPPGLAEFTDTQYF. In DNA form, the CDR3 reads TGCAGCGTTCCCCCTGGTCTAGCGGAATTCACAGATACGCAGTATTTT.

V gene TRBV29-1 combines with J gene TRBJ2-7, with TRBD1 identical over 7 bases. This CDR3 contains 14 residues. Looked up from germline, CDR1 is SQVTM and CDR2 is ANQGSEA. With V trimmed by 5 bases and J by 3 bases, 10 bases remained unmatched. The CDR3 coding sequence is TGCAGCGTTTACGTGAGGGGGCGCGTCTACGAGCAGTACTTC. This sequence encodes CSVYVRGRVYEQYF.

This chain links TRBV5-1 with TRBJ1-2, with D perhaps matching TRBD1 (6 bases). The CDR3 loop spans 16 amino acids. The germline V gene encodes CDR1 SGHRS and CDR2 YFSETQ. With 0 bases removed from V and 4 bases from J, the gap between germline ends came to 16 bases. The CDR3 sequence is CASSLDSGGASYGYTF. CDR3 in DNA: TGCGCCAGCAGCTTGGATTCCGGGGGCGCGAGCTATGGCTACACCTTC.

Only a few counts were recorded for this clone. The CDR3 region has the DNA TGCAGCGTTGAAGATGCAGGGGCTGGTCACAACGAGCAGTACTTC. Translation gives CSVEDAGAGHNEQYF. V usage is TRBV29-1 and J usage is TRBJ2-7; weak D call: TRBD1 (6 bases). The CDR3 is 15 amino acids. The germline V and J ends were trimmed by 0 bases and 5 bases, with 17 bases remaining between them. The germline V gene encodes CDR1 SQVTM and CDR2 ANQGSEA.

This clone occurred a few times. The rearrangement uses TRBV29-1 and TRBJ2-3; D call uncertain. The CDR3 consists of 13 residues. CDR1 is SQVTM and CDR2 is ANQGSEA in the germline V gene. V lost 7 bases and J 5 bases, leaving 16 bases between the germline ends. The CDR3 nucleotides are TGCAGCGCTCCTACTCGGATAGGAGATACGCAGTATTTT. Translating it yields CSAPTRIGDTQYF.

This chain uses TRBV5-1 with TRBJ2-1; 9 nucleotides align to TRBD2. This CDR3 comprises 16 residues. J was trimmed by 4 bases and V by 0 bases; bases with no gene match: 5. Germline V gene data show CDR1 as SGHRS and CDR2 as YFSETQ. The CDR3 is CASSLASAGGYNEQFF. The DNA for the CDR3 is TGCGCCAGCAGCTTGGCCAGCGCGGGAGGGTACAATGAGCAGTTCTTC. Based on the CDR3 plus reference TRBV5-1 and TRBJ2-1, the full variable domain is KAGVTQTPRYLIKTRGQQVTLSCSPISGHRSVSWYQQTPGQGLQFLFEYFSETQRNKGNFPGRFSGRQFSNSRSEMNVSTLELGDSALYLCASSLASAGGYNEQFFGPGTRLTVL.

This chain joins TRBV29-1 and TRBJ2-7; 10 bases are a match to TRBD1. Germline values: CDR1 SQVTM, CDR2 ANQGSEA. The junction had 2 bases not matched to a gene; V was cut back by 7 bases and J by 2 bases. This CDR3 has 12 amino acids. DNA for the CDR3: TGCAGCGCCGGGACAGGGGCCTACGAGCAGTACTTC. Translation: CSAGTGAYEQYF.